Below, 19 T cell receptor beta chains from the same sample are listed, as sequenced in a study of OX40 agonist ivuxolimab in advanced cancers. The data were produced by immunoSEQ multiplex PCR, yet TCRdb's version contains in-frame clones alone and is incomplete. The data contain some 41,000 clones, roughly 91% of them singletons. The sequencing here drew on CD4+ or CD8+ T cells sorted from blood, taken in a trial of the OX40 agonist ivuxolimab. These receptors were obtained from an adult with an advanced solid tumor such as melanoma, head and neck, liver or kidney cancer.

The V gene is TRBV9, the J gene TRBJ1-1, with D perhaps TRBD1 (5 bases). The V end was cut by 0 bases, the J end by 4 bases, with 13 bases between. The CDR3 has 15 residues. Germline values: CDR1 SGDLS, CDR2 YYNGEE. This CDR3 is CASSVVAGQSTEAFF. The CDR3 bases are TGTGCCAGCAGCGTAGTTGCAGGGCAAAGCACTGAAGCTTTCTTT.

The V call is TRBV5-4, the J call TRBJ2-2; 11 bases match TRBD1. Germline CDR1 SGHNT, CDR2 YYREEE (reference sequence). The V segment lost 4 bases and the J segment 4 bases; nucleotides outside the gene matches: 3. The CDR3 consists of 15 residues. This chain's CDR3 is CASSRDRGATGELFF. The CDR3 bases are TGTGCCAGCAGCCGGGACAGGGGGGCCACCGGGGAGCTGTTTTTT. Full variable domain (rest looked up from reference TRBV5-4 and TRBJ2-2): ETGVTQSPTHLIKTRGQQVTLRCSSQSGHNTVSWYQQALGQGPQFIFQYYREEENGRGNFPPRFSGLQFPNYSSELNVNALELDDSALYLCASSRDRGATGELFFGEGSRLTVL.

As for this clone: No conserved phenylalanine or tryptophan is present at the end of the CDR3, so a read error is the likely explanation. The V gene is TRBV2, the J gene TRBJ1-6; TRBD1 aligns across 7 bases. V dropped 6 bases and J dropped 7; count of bases not matched to a gene: 6. The germline CDR1 and CDR2 sequences are SNHLY and FYNNEI. CDR3 length equals 14 residues. The CDR3 region is CASRGDSPNSPLHL. The CDR3 coding sequence is TGTGCCAGCAGGGGGGACAGCCCCAATTCACCCCTCCACCTT.

The chain employs TRBV28 and TRBJ1-2; the D is unclear. The V and J ends lost 5 bases and 4 bases respectively, with 17 bases between them. The germline gives CDR1 MDHEN, CDR2 SYDVKM. This CDR3 has 15 amino acids. The DNA for the CDR3 is TGTGCCAGCAGTCGTCCCAACACGAGTCTCTATGGCTACACCTTC. Amino acid sequence: CASSRPNTSLYGYTF.

The rearrangement joins TRBV6-6 to TRBJ2-4; perhaps TRBD1 as D (6 bases). CDR1 MNHNY and CDR2 SVGAGI come from the germline V gene (reference sequence). V lost 4 bases and J 7 bases, leaving 17 bases between the germline ends. This CDR3 has 15 residues. The CDR3 protein is CASSLTPDRRNIQYF. DNA for the CDR3: TGTGCCAGCAGTTTAACTCCCGACAGGCGGAACATTCAGTACTTC.

This chain uses TRBV18 with TRBJ2-1, with 8 bases matching TRBD2. The V gene's germline CDR1 is KGHSH and CDR2 LQKENI. V shed 0 bases and J 8 bases; nucleotides not matched to a gene: 6. The CDR3 is made up of 15 amino acids. The CDR3 loop is CASSPPSARGDEQFF. The CDR3 coding sequence is TGTGCCAGCTCACCACCGTCGGCGCGGGGGGATGAGCAGTTCTTC.

This chain uses TRBV28 with TRBJ2-1; D not certain. V lost 6 bases and J 5 bases, leaving 11 bases between the germline ends. Germline V gene sequence: CDR1 MDHEN, CDR2 SYDVKM. This CDR3 is 13 amino acids long. The CDR3 loop reads CASSSGPDNEQFF. DNA of the CDR3: TGTGCCAGCAGCTCCGGACCTGACAATGAGCAGTTCTTC.

The genes are TRBV10-3 and TRBJ2-2; 12 bases map to TRBD1. V gave up 0 bases and J gave up 5 bases; unmatched junction bases: 10. Looked up from germline, CDR1 is ENHRY and CDR2 is SYGVKD. The CDR3 runs to 19 residues. The CDR3 is CAISESVIPGQGATGELFF. CDR3 in DNA: TGTGCCATCAGTGAGTCAGTGATACCGGGACAGGGGGCGACCGGGGAGCTGTTTTTT.

V gene TRBV7-3 combines with J gene TRBJ2-1, with D perhaps assigned TRBD1 or TRBD2 (5 bases each). This CDR3 is 14 amino acids long. Per the germline V gene, CDR1 is SGHTA and CDR2 is FQGTGA. V lost 3 bases, J lost 5 bases, and 11 bases lay in between. CDR3 residues: CASSFSGGDNEQFF. In DNA, the CDR3 is TGTGCCAGCAGCTTTAGTGGGGGAGACAATGAGCAGTTCTTC.

The rearrangement links TRBV12-5 to TRBJ2-2, with D unresolved. The V end was cut by 7 bases, the J end by 4 bases, with 16 bases between. This CDR3 is 15 amino acids long. The V gene's germline CDR1 is LGHNT and CDR2 FRNRAP. CDR3 nucleotides: TGTGCTAGTGCCATAAGGCAGGCGAGCACCGGGGAGCTGTTTTTT. Encoded protein: CASAIRQASTGELFF.

In the case of this clone: As the CDR3 is not closed by the conserved phenylalanine or tryptophan, this likely results from a read error. CDR3 in DNA: TGTGCCAGCAGCTTAACGGGGGACAGGAAAACCTATAATTCACCCCTCCACCTT. This gives the protein CASSLTGDRKTYNSPLHL. The V call is TRBV7-3, the J call TRBJ1-6, with 8 bases matching TRBD1. The CDR3 has 18 residues. Germline V lookup: CDR1 SGHTA, CDR2 FQGTGA. Germline trimming cut 0 bases from V and 2 bases from J; bases unmatched to any gene: 6.

V is TRBV6-5 and J is TRBJ2-7, with D unclear. CDR3 length equals 13 residues. Germline loops: CDR1 MNHEY, CDR2 SVGAGI. Trimming pared 6 bases from V and 3 bases from J, leaving 12 bases between. CDR3 nucleotide sequence: TGTGCCAGCAGCACACCCCCCGTCTACGAGCAGTACTTC. It encodes CASSTPPVYEQYF.

V and J are TRBV15 and TRBJ2-7; D ambiguous. Trimming took off 0 bases at V and 3 bases at J, with 9 bases between the two ends. The CDR3 runs 14 residues. Germline lookup yields CDR1 LNHNV and CDR2 YYDKDF (reference sequence). This CDR3 is CATSRDDRDYEQYF. The CDR3 region has the DNA TGTGCCACCAGCAGAGACGACCGAGACTACGAGCAGTACTTC.

V gene TRBV6-6 combines with J gene TRBJ1-2; the D gene is possibly TRBD1 (6 bases). The CDR3 extends over 16 amino acids. Trimming pared 0 bases from V and 4 bases from J, leaving 15 bases between. Germline loops: CDR1 MNHNY, CDR2 SVGAGI (reference sequence). CDR3 residues: CASSYSAAGGGYGYTF. The CDR3 DNA reads TGTGCCAGCAGTTACTCTGCGGCGGGGGGCGGCTATGGCTACACCTTC.

This chain links TRBV7-2 with TRBJ2-1, with 10 bases that match TRBD1. Germline V lookup: CDR1 SGHTA, CDR2 FQGNSA. There are 12 residues in the CDR3. With V trimmed by 2 bases and J by 14 bases, 3 bases remained unmatched. CDR3 in DNA: TGTGCCAGCAGCTTACAAGGACAGGGGGAGTTCTTC. This encodes CASSLQGQGEFF.

Comments on this clone: This sample also contains other DNA sequences that code for the same CDR3. The chain couples TRBV6-5 to TRBJ1-5; D may be TRBD1 (5 bases). V was shortened by 5 bases and J by 6 bases, with 11 bases between the two germline ends. Germline-derived CDR1 and CDR2 are MNHEY and SVGAGI. This CDR3 is built from 13 residues. The CDR3 DNA follows: TGTGCCAGCAGTACGGGTGGGGGTCAGCCCCAGCATTTT. Protein: CASSTGGGQPQHF.

This chain links TRBV5-8 with TRBJ2-5; D is possibly TRBD1 or TRBD2 (5 bases each). The CDR3 contains 15 residues. The germline V gene encodes CDR1 SGHTS and CDR2 YDEGEE. Trimming shortened V by 4 bases and J by 6 bases, and 19 bases separated the two germline ends. The CDR3 DNA is TGTGCCAGCAGCGCGCGCTGGGGGACGAGCCAGACCCAGTACTTC. Its translation is CASSARWGTSQTQYF.

The chain carries TRBV6-5 and TRBJ2-7; either TRBD1 or TRBD2 may fit D (5 bases each). Germline CDR1 and CDR2: MNHEY and SVGAGI. V was clipped by 4 bases and J by 0 bases, with 10 bases between them. This CDR3 contains 14 residues. The CDR3 here is CASSSWGNSYEQYF. The CDR3 nucleotides read TGTGCCAGCAGTTCATGGGGGAACTCCTACGAGCAGTACTTC.

V usage is TRBV5-1 and J usage is TRBJ2-3; D perhaps matches TRBD1 (6 bases). The CDR3 covers 17 residues. From germline, CDR1 is SGHRS and CDR2 YFSETQ. V lost 0 bases and J lost 0, with 14 bases in between. The CDR3 region has the DNA TGCGCCAGCAGCTTGGGACAGGACAGTCATAGCACAGATACGCAGTATTTT. It translates to CASSLGQDSHSTDTQYF.